This T cell receptor beta chain was captured in a study of OX40 agonist ivuxolimab in advanced cancers. Study at large: Ivuxolimab, an agonist antibody against OX40 (CD134), was given to patients. Patients were infused with ivuxolimab every 2 weeks at 0.01 to 10 mg/kg.

Study-wide results and limits: CD4+ T cells averaged fewer expanded clones than CD8+ T cells. The authors did not determine the antigen specificity of the expanded peripheral T cells.

Method: immunoSEQ multiplex PCR; TCRdb's copy keeps in-frame clones and lacks some. The sample consists of 35,000 to 45,000 clones, more than 70% of them appearing once. As regards this clone: Its matching antigen is unknown.

This receptor was identified in an adult with an advanced solid tumor such as melanoma, head and neck, liver or kidney cancer. Sequencing used CD4+ or CD8+ T cells sorted from blood, obtained in a trial of the OX40 agonist ivuxolimab.

As DNA, the CDR3 is TGTGCCAGCACTTTAGGACAGGGGTCTTATCGCACAGATACGCAGTATTTT. It specifies CASTLGQGSYRTDTQYF. This sequence joins TRBV9 and TRBJ2-3, with 9 bases lining up with TRBD1. Germline V gene lookup returns CDR1 SGDLS and CDR2 YYNGEE. The ends lost 6 bases at V and 1 base at J; junction bases unmatched: 12. This CDR3 spans 17 amino acids.